The 29 T cell receptor beta chains below come from one sample, sequenced in a study of T cell changes during pregnancy in multiple sclerosis. Assay used: immunoSEQ multiplex PCR; TCRdb lists only in-frame clones, some missing. The sample lists about 30,000 clones; just over 90% were seen once. The sample in question was CD4+ T cells from peripheral blood mononuclear cells, obtained after pregnancy. The origin of the receptors is a female donor with multiple sclerosis, enrolled in a pregnancy study.

This clone was observed a single time. The CDR3 DNA sequence: TGTGCCACCAGCAGAGATATATCGGGGATCGGGTCCTACAATGAGCAGTTCTTC. Translation: CATSRDISGIGSYNEQFF. The rearrangement links TRBV15 to TRBJ2-1; D might be TRBD2 (5 bases). The V end lost 0 bases, the J end lost 1 base, and 16 bases lay between the germline ends. CDR1 LNHNV and CDR2 YYDKDF come from the germline V gene (reference sequence). The CDR3 extends over 18 amino acids.

The V and J genes are TRBV6-4 and TRBJ2-1, with 7 bases that match TRBD2. The V and J ends lost 4 bases and 8 bases, in that order; junction bases with no gene match: 5. CDR3 length: 13 amino acids. Germline loops: CDR1 MRHNA, CDR2 SNTAGT. The CDR3 is CASSATGGYEQFF. For the CDR3, the DNA is TGTGCCAGCAGTGCTACGGGAGGCTATGAGCAGTTCTTC.

This sequence joins TRBV19 and TRBJ1-1, with 8 positions matching TRBD1. CDR1 is LNHDA and CDR2 is SQIVND in the germline V gene (reference sequence). V trimming: 2 bases; J trimming: 4 bases; junction bases outside the gene matches: 6. This CDR3 has 15 amino acids. The CDR3 nucleotides read TGTGCCAGTAGTATAAGGACAGGGTGGTCCACTGAAGCTTTCTTT. Translating gives CASSIRTGWSTEAFF. Full variable domain (missing parts from reference TRBV19 and TRBJ1-1): DGGITQSPKYLFRKEGQNVTLSCEQNLNHDAMYWYRQDPGQGLRLIYYSQIVNDFQKGDIAEGYSVSREKKESFPLTVTSAQKNPTAFYLCASSIRTGWSTEAFFGQGTRLTVV.

This chain connects TRBV10-3 to TRBJ1-1, with D possibly being TRBD1 (6 bases). The germline V and J ends were trimmed by 11 bases and 0 bases, with 16 bases remaining between them. The V gene's germline CDR1 is ENHRY and CDR2 SYGVKD. This CDR3 has 14 residues. The CDR3 sequence: CAAHRDNMNTEAFF. DNA for the CDR3: TGTGCCGCCCACAGGGATAATATGAACACTGAAGCTTTCTTT.

The chain has TRBV4-2 and TRBJ1-1; D perhaps matches TRBD1 (6 bases). Per germline, CDR1 LGHNA and CDR2 YNFKEQ. Trimming took 0 bases from V and 6 from J, leaving 14 bases between them. The CDR3 has 15 amino acids. Written as DNA, the CDR3 is TGTGCCAGCAGCCAAGAATACCGGGGGGCGGCTGAAGCTTTCTTT. It yields the protein CASSQEYRGAAEAFF.

There are a few counts of this clone. V usage is TRBV14 and J usage is TRBJ2-7; TRBD1 might be the D (5 bases). CDR3 size: 13 residues. The V and J ends lost 5 bases and 9 bases respectively, with 17 bases between them. Per the germline V gene, CDR1 is SGHDN and CDR2 is FVKESK. CDR3 residues: CASSIYQGNRQYF. The CDR3 nucleotides read TGTGCCAGCAGCATCTATCAGGGAAACCGGCAGTACTTC.

This sequence joins TRBV10-2 and TRBJ1-3; D call uncertain. The V gene's germline CDR1 is WSHSY and CDR2 SAAADI. The CDR3 has 13 amino acids. Trimming took 6 bases from V and 0 from J, leaving 6 bases between them. The CDR3 here is CASRGLSGNTIYF. CDR3 nucleotide sequence: TGCGCCAGCAGGGGCCTCTCTGGAAACACCATATATTTT.

The chain employs TRBV18 and TRBJ2-5; 7 bases are shared with TRBD1. The CDR3 runs to 15 residues. Trimming cost V 4 bases and J 2 bases; bases outside gene matches: 7. Germline-derived CDR1 and CDR2 are KGHSH and LQKENI. CDR3 nucleotides: TGTGCCAGCTCACGTTACGTGGGACAGCAAGAGACCCAGTACTTC. Its protein product is CASSRYVGQQETQYF. Full variable domain (remainder filled in from reference TRBV18 and TRBJ2-5): NAGVMQNPRHLVRRRGQEARLRCSPMKGHSHVYWYRQLPEEGLKFMVYLQKENIIDESGMPKERFSAEFPKEGPSILRIQQVVRGDSAAYFCASSRYVGQQETQYFGPGTRLLVL.

The chain links TRBV2 to TRBJ1-1; D is uncertain. Germline CDR1 reads SNHLY; CDR2 reads FYNNEI. V was clipped by 4 bases and J by 5 bases, with 14 bases between them. The CDR3 totals 14 residues. The CDR3 region has the DNA TGTGCCAGCAGTGGGCATCCGGGAGGGACTGAAGCTTTCTTT. Its translation is CASSGHPGGTEAFF.

This rearrangement joins TRBV6-4 to TRBJ2-3, with TRBD2 matching 9 bases. There are 15 residues in the CDR3. After removal of 0 bases from V and 4 bases from J, the junction contained 2 bases not matched to a gene. Germline V gives CDR1 MRHNA, CDR2 SNTAGT. The CDR3 spells CASSDSAGGSDTQYF. The DNA of the CDR3 is TGTGCCAGCAGTGACTCAGCGGGAGGATCAGATACGCAGTATTTT.

The V call is TRBV5-1, the J call TRBJ2-5; D is possibly TRBD1 (6 bases). Trimming left V 4 bases short and J 2 bases short, with 9 bases between. The CDR3 is 13 amino acids. Looked up from germline, CDR1 is SGHRS and CDR2 is YFSETQ. CDR3 in DNA: TGCGCCAGCAGCAGAGGACAGCAAGAGACCCAGTACTTC. Translation gives CASSRGQQETQYF.

This sequence joins TRBV7-6 and TRBJ2-2; D remains ambiguous. V was shortened by 1 base and J by 4 bases, with 13 bases between the two germline ends. Per the germline V gene, CDR1 is SGHVS and CDR2 is FNYEAQ. The CDR3 contains 16 residues. CDR3 DNA: TGTGCCAGCAGCTTAGAAACCCAGACGGGCACCGGGGAGCTGTTTTTT. It yields the protein CASSLETQTGTGELFF.

V gene TRBV11-1 combines with J gene TRBJ2-1, with D perhaps TRBD2 (6 bases). Trimming removed 5 bases at V and 0 bases at J, with 11 bases between. From germline, CDR1 is SGHAT and CDR2 FQDESV (reference sequence). The CDR3 has 15 residues. CDR3 DNA sequence: TGTGCCAGCAGCGTCAGGGACTTCTCCTACAATGAGCAGTTCTTC. This sequence encodes CASSVRDFSYNEQFF.

The chain recombines TRBV11-1 with TRBJ2-3; 12 nucleotides match TRBD2. Germline V gene sequence: CDR1 SGHAT, CDR2 FQDESV (reference sequence). The CDR3 runs to 17 residues. V lost 1 base and J lost 6; bases outside the gene matches: 8. The CDR3 loop reads CASSLVSASGGADTQYF. CDR3 nucleotide sequence: TGTGCCAGCAGCTTAGTATCGGCTAGCGGGGGGGCGGATACGCAGTATTTT.

J is TRBJ1-2 and V is TRBV27; the match to TRBD1 covers 12 bases. The V gene end was trimmed by 5 bases and the J gene end by 8 bases; junction bases not matched to a gene: 12. CDR3 size: 16 residues. Germline V gene lookup returns CDR1 MNHEY and CDR2 SMNVEV (reference sequence). DNA for the CDR3: TGTGCCAGCAGTCCCTCTCCGGGACAGGGGGCTGGGGGCTACACCTTC. Amino acids: CASSPSPGQGAGGYTF.

This chain links TRBV19 with TRBJ1-1; no firm D call. Germline V gives CDR1 LNHDA, CDR2 SQIVND (reference sequence). The CDR3 extends over 16 amino acids. Between the trimmed V and J ends, which lost 1 base and 1 base, there was a span of 13 bases. The DNA for the CDR3 is TGTGCCAGTAGTATAGGCTACAAGCGTCGGAACACTGAAGCTTTCTTT. As protein: CASSIGYKRRNTEAFF. Combining the CDR3 with reference TRBV19 and TRBJ1-1 gives the whole variable domain DGGITQSPKYLFRKEGQNVTLSCEQNLNHDAMYWYRQDPGQGLRLIYYSQIVNDFQKGDIAEGYSVSREKKESFPLTVTSAQKNPTAFYLCASSIGYKRRNTEAFFGQGTRLTVV.

The chain joins TRBV5-5 to TRBJ2-7; no clear D gene. CDR1 SGHKS and CDR2 YYEKEE come from the germline V gene (reference sequence). The CDR3 covers 15 residues. The V and J ends lost 2 bases and 3 bases respectively, with 15 bases between them. The CDR3 reads CASSLRALLDYEQYF. DNA for the CDR3: TGTGCCAGCAGCTTAAGAGCTCTTCTTGACTACGAGCAGTACTTC.

The chain carries TRBV4-1 and TRBJ1-2; 7 bases agree with TRBD1. Germline CDR1 and CDR2: MGHRA and YSYEKL. V shed 0 bases and J 1 base; nucleotides not matched to a gene: 8. The CDR3 has 17 residues. CDR3 in DNA: TGCGCCAGCAGCCAAGATCGTGGACAGGCTATTAACTATGGCTACACCTTC. Protein: CASSQDRGQAINYGYTF.

The gene calls are TRBV7-8 and TRBJ2-1; D remains ambiguous. The CDR3 sequence is 15 residues long. The V end lost 5 bases, the J end lost 8 bases, and 19 bases lay between the germline ends. The germline gives CDR1 SGHVS, CDR2 FQNEAQ. CDR3 sequence (DNA): TGTGCCAGCAGCCCACGGTCCCTGAGGTCATATGAGCAGTTCTTC. It translates to CASSPRSLRSYEQFF.

This chain connects TRBV4-3 to TRBJ1-4; no definite D call. CDR3 length: 11 residues. Trimming took off 3 bases at V and 7 bases at J, with 3 bases between the two ends. CDR1 LGHNA and CDR2 YSLEER come from the germline V gene. The CDR3 DNA reads as TGCGCCAGCAGCCATCTTGAAAAACTGTTTTTT. Residues: CASSHLEKLFF.

The rearrangement uses TRBV4-1 and TRBJ2-7; tentative D call: TRBD1 (6 bases). The V end was cut by 4 bases, the J end by 2 bases, with 21 bases between. The CDR3 is 17 amino acids. Germline lookup yields CDR1 MGHRA and CDR2 YSYEKL. The CDR3 DNA reads TGCGCCAGCAGCCGCTCCGAAGGGCAGGGGATCGCCTACGAGCAGTACTTC. The encoded protein is CASSRSEGQGIAYEQYF.

The chain is built from TRBV19 and TRBJ2-7; 12 bases match TRBD2. Unmatched junction bases numbered 11, after V lost 11 bases and J lost 3 bases. This CDR3 has 15 residues. Germline V gene lookup returns CDR1 LNHDA and CDR2 SQIVND (reference sequence). CDR3 sequence: CASKETSGGSYEQYF. Written as DNA, the CDR3 is TGTGCCTCCAAAGAAACTAGCGGGGGGAGCTACGAGCAGTACTTC.

This rearrangement joins TRBV9 to TRBJ2-3, with 7 nucleotides matching TRBD2. Germline V lookup: CDR1 SGDLS, CDR2 YYNGEE. Trimming at V came to 3 bases and at J to 4 bases, leaving 8 bases not matched to a gene. This CDR3 is built from 15 residues. CDR3 in amino acids: CASSALLAAPDTQYF. The DNA for the CDR3 is TGTGCCAGCAGCGCCCTCCTAGCGGCGCCAGATACGCAGTATTTT.

In its sample, this clone was seen once. This chain joins TRBV19 and TRBJ1-2; maybe TRBD1 (6 bases). Germline assignment: CDR1 LNHDA and CDR2 SQIVND (reference sequence). This CDR3 spans 12 amino acids. Deletions cut 7 bases from V and 4 bases from J, with 10 bases between. The CDR3 sequence: CASTRGAYGYTF. The CDR3 nucleotides read TGTGCCAGTACGCGGGGGGCCTATGGCTACACCTTC.

The J gene is TRBJ1-6, the V gene TRBV19, with D uncertain. The germline V gene has CDR1 LNHDA and CDR2 SQIVND (reference sequence). CDR3 length: 14 amino acids. Trimming took 6 bases from V and 8 from J, leaving 14 bases between them. CDR3 nucleotide sequence: TGTGCCAGTAGGCGGCGGGCTAGTGATTCACCCCTCCACTTT. Translating it yields CASRRRASDSPLHF.

Regarding this clone: This same CDR3 is encoded by further DNA sequences in the sample. The chain joins TRBV5-8 to TRBJ1-5; 7 bases fit TRBD1. With V trimmed by 4 bases and J by 2 bases, 6 bases remained unmatched. Germline values: CDR1 SGHTS, CDR2 YDEGEE. This CDR3 contains 15 residues. The CDR3 reads CASSPRQGGNQPQHF. The CDR3 nucleotides are TGTGCCAGCAGCCCGAGGCAGGGGGGCAATCAGCCCCAGCATTTT.

The gene calls are TRBV5-1 and TRBJ2-5, with 8 bases fitting TRBD1. Germline lookup yields CDR1 SGHRS and CDR2 YFSETQ. The CDR3 is 17 amino acids. V shed 0 bases and J 0 bases; nucleotides not matched to a gene: 7. DNA for the CDR3: TGCGCCAGCAGCTTGGGTCTGACAGGGGATTACCAAGAGACCCAGTACTTC. Residues: CASSLGLTGDYQETQYF.

The chain is built from TRBV2 and TRBJ2-3; TRBD2 matches 8 bases. Trimming removed 5 bases from V and 1 base from J; junction bases left unmatched: 2. The germline V gene has CDR1 SNHLY and CDR2 FYNNEI. The CDR3 has 14 amino acids. CDR3 nucleotide sequence: TGTGCCAGCAGTCCGACTAGCGGCACAGATACGCAGTATTTT. Protein sequence: CASSPTSGTDTQYF.

The J gene is TRBJ1-1, the V gene TRBV18; the match to TRBD1 covers 7 bases. The CDR3 has 15 amino acids. V lost 5 bases to trimming and J lost 3 bases; unmatched junction nucleotides: 9. Germline lookup yields CDR1 KGHSH and CDR2 LQKENI. CDR3 coding DNA: TGTGCCAGCTCAAGAATCGACAGGGTTTACACTGAAGCTTTCTTT. It codes for CASSRIDRVYTEAFF. The complete variable domain, with remaining parts taken from reference TRBV18 and TRBJ1-1, reads NAGVMQNPRHLVRRRGQEARLRCSPMKGHSHVYWYRQLPEEGLKFMVYLQKENIIDESGMPKERFSAEFPKEGPSILRIQQVVRGDSAAYFCASSRIDRVYTEAFFGQGTRLTVV.